The rows below give T cell receptor beta chains drawn from one sample of a study of cytomegalovirus exposure and HLA in healthy donors. Data came from immunoSEQ multiplex PCR; TCRdb stores just in-frame clones and leaves some out. The table records tens of thousands of clones, around 70% of them present only once. Material: PBMCs. The source is a male donor in good health and CMV-seropositive. CDR3s include the opening cysteine and the closing phenylalanine or tryptophan. Fields, in order: J gene, V gene, D gene, clone size, CDR3 DNA, CDR3 protein. D genes are given only for firm matches. Clone size, where shown, is once, few, many, or a class for clones that have expanded.

TRBJ1-4 TRBV7-6 . . TGTGCCAGCAGCTCGAGGGTTTCTGGAAAACTGTTTTTT CASSSRVSGKLFF
TRBJ2-1 TRBV5-1 . . TGCGCCAGCAGCTTCGGGTCAGTCAGCTCCTACAATGAGCAGTTCTTC CASSFGSVSSYNEQFF
TRBJ2-5 TRBV7-9 . . TGTGCCAGCAGCTTAGAGTTTGGGGCGGGGAGAGAGACCCAGTACTTC CASSLEFGAGRETQYF
TRBJ2-3 TRBV5-1 TRBD2 . TGCGCCAGCAGCCTAGCGGGAGGGCGGGCAGATACGCAGTATTTT CASSLAGGRADTQYF
TRBJ2-1 TRBV14 TRBD2 . TGTGCCAGCAGCCCGTTTTTCGGGACTAGCGGATACAATGAGCAGTTCTTC CASSPFFGTSGYNEQFF
TRBJ1-2 TRBV5-6 . . TGTGCCAGCAGCTTTATTTCAGAGGCGTATGGCTACGCCTTC CASSFISEAYGYAF
TRBJ1-1 TRBV6-5 . . TGTGCCAGCAGCCGGTCAGGGATGAACACTGAAGCTTTCTTT CASSRSGMNTEAFF
TRBJ2-7 TRBV4-1 TRBD2 . TGCGCCAGCAGCCAAGATTATGGGACTAGCATCCACGAGCAGTACTTC CASSQDYGTSIHEQYF
TRBJ2-5 TRBV28 TRBD2 once TGTGCCAGCAGTTTCCTAGCGGGGGTAGAGACCCAGTACTTC CASSFLAGVETQYF
TRBJ2-2 TRBV20-1 . . TGCAGTGCCCCAGTAACCGGGGAGCTGTTTTTT CSAPVTGELFF
TRBJ1-5 TRBV18 . . TGTGCCAGCCCCGCAGGGTCCAATCAGCCCCAGCATTTT CASPAGSNQPQHF